This T cell receptor (beta chain) appears in the sequencing data of a study of T cell responses to AZD1222 COVID-19 vaccine. The germline V gene encodes CDR1 MNHNS and CDR2 SASEGT. The CDR3 extends over 12 amino acids. V was trimmed by 1 base and J by 5 bases, leaving 5 bases between them. The protocol was immunoSEQ multiplex PCR, while the TCRdb copy is restricted to in-frame clones and leaves out a portion. Among about 140,000 clones listed, around nine tenths were seen once. This clone was recorded only once. J is TRBJ1-2 and V is TRBV6-1, with D unresolved. Sequencing used peripheral blood, obtained on day 0 of AZD1222 vaccination. This receptor was taken from an adult in good health. The DNA of the CDR3 is TGTGCCAGCAGTGAAGATGGATATGGCTACACCTTC. Protein product: CASSEDGYGYTF.